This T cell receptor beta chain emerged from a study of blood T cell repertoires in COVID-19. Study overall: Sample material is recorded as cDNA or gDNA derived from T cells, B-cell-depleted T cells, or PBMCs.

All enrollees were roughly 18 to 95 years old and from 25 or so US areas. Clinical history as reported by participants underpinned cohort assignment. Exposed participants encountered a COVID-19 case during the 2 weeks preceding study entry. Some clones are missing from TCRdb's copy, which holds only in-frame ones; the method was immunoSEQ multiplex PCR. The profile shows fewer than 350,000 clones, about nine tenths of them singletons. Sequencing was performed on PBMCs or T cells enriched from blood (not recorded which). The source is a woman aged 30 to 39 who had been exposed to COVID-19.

CDR3 sequence: CASSPGAQVFF. CDR3 bases: TGTGCCAGCTCACCTGGGGCCCAGGTGTTTTTT. The chain links TRBV18 to TRBJ1-4; D is perhaps TRBD1 (5 bases). This CDR3 is built from 11 residues. V gave up 3 bases and J gave up 15 bases, with 11 bases separating them. CDR1 and CDR2 (germline): KGHSH, LQKENI.